These 12 T cell receptor beta chains were all obtained from the same sample, sequenced in a study of control samples from healthy donors and cancer patients. Using immunoSEQ multiplex PCR, the repertoire was profiled, and TCRdb retains in-frame clones only, with some absent. The table includes some 96,000 clones, about 90% detected once. Sequencing input: blood. These receptors originate from a woman aged 45-60 years in good health.

This clone was observed a single time. The chain combines TRBV3-1 (or the pseudogene TRBV3-2) with TRBJ2-2, with D possibly TRBD2 on 6 matching bases. The CDR3 spans 14 residues. The germline gives CDR1 LGHDT, CDR2 YNNKEL (reference sequence). Trimming shortened V by 4 bases and J by 9 bases, and 15 bases separated the two germline ends. CDR3 DNA sequence: TGTGCCAGCAGCCGTCTTGTGGGGGGTAGGGAGCTGTTTTTT. Protein product: CASSRLVGGRELFF.

The CDR3 sequence is CASSHQGGLAGGETQYF. Written as DNA, the CDR3 is TGTGCCAGCAGTCACCAAGGCGGACTAGCGGGAGGGGAGACCCAGTACTTC. V usage is TRBV7-2 and J usage is TRBJ2-5, with TRBD2 matching over 15 bases. Germline lookup yields CDR1 SGHTA and CDR2 FQGNSA. CDR3 length equals 17 residues. V gave up 6 bases and J gave up 5 bases; unmatched junction bases: 10.

This chain joins TRBV4-3 and TRBJ1-6, with no clear D. V was cut by 1 base and J by 3 bases, with 10 bases left in between. This CDR3 region has 16 residues. CDR1 is LGHNA and CDR2 is YSLEER in the germline V gene. The CDR3 DNA reads as TGCGCCAGCAGCCAAGTAAGCGGCATCTATAATTCACCCCTCCACTTT. It encodes CASSQVSGIYNSPLHF.

This rearrangement joins TRBV4-3 to TRBJ2-2, with a possible D match to TRBD1 (6 bases). This CDR3 is built from 16 residues. Trimming shortened V by 0 bases and J by 4 bases, and 12 bases separated the two germline ends. CDR1 is LGHNA, CDR2 YSLEER, per germline. CDR3 in DNA: TGCGCCAGCAGCCAAGACCCGGGACAAATCACCGGGGAGCTGTTTTTT. It translates to CASSQDPGQITGELFF.

The chain couples TRBV11-3 to TRBJ2-7, with D possibly matching TRBD2 (5 bases). CDR1 is SGHNT and CDR2 is YENEEA in the germline V gene. The length of the CDR3 is 13 residues. V was shortened by 3 bases and J by 7 bases, with 13 bases between the two germline ends. The CDR3 region is CASSFYYPGEQYF. The CDR3 coding sequence is TGTGCCAGCAGCTTTTATTACCCGGGGGAGCAGTACTTC. The full variable domain, in which reference TRBV11-3 and TRBJ2-7 provide the parts outside the CDR3, is EAGVVQSPRYKIIEKKQPVAFWCNPISGHNTLYWYLQNLGQGPELLIRYENEEAVDDSQLPKDRFSAERLKGVDSTLKIQPAELGDSAVYLCASSFYYPGEQYFGPGTRLTVT.

The CDR3 here is CATSDPGATNTGELFF. The CDR3 nucleotides read TGTGCCACCAGTGACCCAGGGGCTACGAACACCGGGGAGCTGTTTTTT. J is TRBJ2-2 and V is TRBV24-1; maybe TRBD1 (6 bases). V was trimmed by 4 bases and J by 0 bases, leaving 11 bases between them. Germline V lookup: CDR1 KGHDR, CDR2 SFDVKD. CDR3 length: 16 residues.

The chain is built from TRBV12-3 or TRBV12-4 and TRBJ1-2, with D perhaps matching TRBD1 (6 bases). CDR3 size: 13 residues. V lost 5 bases and J 7 bases, leaving 14 bases between the germline ends. CDR3 residues: CASSGTGRVGYTF. The CDR3 bases are TGTGCCAGCAGTGGAACAGGGAGGGTTGGCTACACCTTC.

The chain joins TRBV4-1 to TRBJ2-2, with D possibly matching TRBD2 (5 bases). CDR1 is MGHRA, CDR2 YSYEKL, per germline. V was trimmed by 1 base and J by 6 bases, leaving 15 bases between them. The CDR3 contains 16 residues. The CDR3 sequence: CASSQGGFYLAGELFF. The CDR3 DNA is TGCGCCAGCAGCCAAGGAGGGTTCTACTTAGCCGGGGAGCTGTTTTTT.

This rearrangement joins TRBV12-3 or TRBV12-4 to TRBJ2-1; D tentatively fits TRBD1 or TRBD2 (5 bases each). V lost 8 bases, J lost 8 bases, and 16 bases lay in between. This CDR3 region has 13 residues. This CDR3 is CASQKGTVDEQFF. The CDR3 region has the DNA TGTGCCAGCCAAAAAGGGACCGTAGATGAGCAGTTCTTC.

The CDR3 is CASSDGIEAFF. The CDR3 nucleotides read TGTGCCAGCAGCGACGGTATCGAAGCTTTCTTT. The chain combines TRBV9 with TRBJ1-1; D call uncertain. V lost 3 bases and J 8 bases, leaving 8 bases between the germline ends. The CDR3 consists of 11 residues. Germline loops: CDR1 SGDLS, CDR2 YYNGEE. The variable domain in full, completed from reference TRBV9 and TRBJ1-1, reads DSGVTQTPKHLITATGQRVTLRCSPRSGDLSVYWYQQSLDQGLQFLIQYYNGEERAKGNILERFSAQQFPDLHSELNLSSLELGDSALYFCASSDGIEAFFGQGTRLTVV.

This sequence joins TRBV6-5 and TRBJ2-7, with D hard to call. The CDR3 is 11 amino acids. Germline V gives CDR1 MNHEY, CDR2 SVGAGI. The V end was cut by 10 bases, the J end by 2 bases, with 9 bases between. CDR3: CATSSTYEQYF. DNA for the CDR3: TGTGCCACCTCCAGTACCTACGAGCAGTACTTC.

The chain joins TRBV7-6 to TRBJ1-1; D call uncertain. Deletions cut 4 bases from V and 5 bases from J, with 8 bases between. From germline, CDR1 is SGHVS and CDR2 FNYEAQ. CDR3 length: 12 residues. The CDR3 here is CASSYIGTEAFF. CDR3 nucleotide sequence: TGTGCCAGCAGCTACATAGGGACTGAAGCTTTCTTT.